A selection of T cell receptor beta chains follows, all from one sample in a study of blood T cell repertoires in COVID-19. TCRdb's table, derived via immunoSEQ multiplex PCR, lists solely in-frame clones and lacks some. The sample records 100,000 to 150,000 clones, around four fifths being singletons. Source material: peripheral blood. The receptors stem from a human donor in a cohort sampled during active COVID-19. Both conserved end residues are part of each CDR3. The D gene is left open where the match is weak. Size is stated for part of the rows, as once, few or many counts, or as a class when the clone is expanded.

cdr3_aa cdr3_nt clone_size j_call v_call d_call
CATSRGRGPGEETQYF TGTGCCACCAGCAGAGGGCGAGGGCCAGGGGAAGAGACCCAGTACTTC . TRBJ2-5 TRBV15 .
CASRTGAPSDEQFF TGCGCCAGCAGGACAGGGGCCCCTTCGGATGAGCAGTTCTTC . TRBJ2-1 TRBV5-1 TRBD1
CASSQTEETQYF TGCGCCAGCTCCCAGACTGAAGAGACCCAGTACTTC . TRBJ2-5 TRBV10-2 .
CASSEASTALGSPLHF TGTGCCAGCAGTGAAGCCTCAACAGCTCTCGGTTCACCCCTCCACTTT few TRBJ1-6 TRBV6-1 .
CASSHDRWTEAFF TGTGCCAGCAGCCACGACAGATGGACTGAAGCTTTCTTT . TRBJ1-1 TRBV4-2 .
CASSEAWDTQQFF TGTGCCAGCAGTGAAGCCTGGGACACCCAGCAGTTCTTC . TRBJ2-1 TRBV6-1 .
CASSKGQRFTDTQYF TGTGCCAGCAGCAAGGGACAACGTTTCACAGATACGCAGTATTTT . TRBJ2-3 TRBV21-1 .
CASSFHPWTGVRGYTF TGTGCCAGCAGTTTCCACCCTTGGACAGGGGTTCGTGGCTACACCTTC once TRBJ1-2 TRBV6-2/TRBV6-3 TRBD1
CASSQSSYGYTF TGTGCCAGCAGCCAATCCTCCTATGGCTACACCTTC . TRBJ1-2 TRBV3-1/TRBV3-2 .
CASSGQVAETQYF TGCGCCAGCAGTGGACAGGTGGCCGAGACCCAGTACTTC few TRBJ2-5 TRBV10-2 .
CASSRSTGTLSYEQYF TGCGCCAGCAGCCGTTCTACAGGGACCCTCTCCTACGAGCAGTACTTC few TRBJ2-7 TRBV4-3 .
CASRGLSGGAETQYF TGTGCCAGCAGAGGCCTCAGCGGGGGGGCGGAGACCCAGTACTTC . TRBJ2-5 TRBV2 TRBD2
CAGRSLTGNTGELFF TGTGCCGGACGCAGTCTCACAGGGAACACCGGGGAGCTGTTTTTT . TRBJ2-2 TRBV6-5 .
CASTLTGTRYEQYF TGTGCCAGCACCTTGACAGGCACTAGGTACGAGCAGTACTTC . TRBJ2-7 TRBV28 .
CASSLVRGQVVETQYF TGTGCCAGCAGCCTAGTTAGGGGACAGGTTGTAGAGACCCAGTACTTC once TRBJ2-5 TRBV7-9 TRBD1
CASSATGVRETQYF TGTGCCAGCAGCGCCACAGGGGTTCGAGAGACCCAGTACTTC . TRBJ2-5 TRBV7-8 TRBD1
CASSYEGANSPLHF TGTGCCAGCAGTTACGAGGGGGCCAACTCACCCCTCCACTTT . TRBJ1-6 TRBV6-5 TRBD1
CASSLSGISTDTQYF TGCGCCAGCAGCTTGAGCGGGATAAGCACAGATACGCAGTATTTT . TRBJ2-3 TRBV5-1 TRBD2
CASSPGHEEWNTEAFF TGTGCCAGCTCACCAGGACATGAGGAATGGAACACTGAAGCTTTCTTT . TRBJ1-1 TRBV18 .
CASSQPLAGKGTDTQYF TGCGCCAGCAGCCAACCTCTAGCGGGTAAAGGCACAGATACGCAGTATTTT once TRBJ2-3 TRBV4-1 TRBD2
CASSLPYSYNEQFF TGTGCCAGCAGCCTTCCCTACAGCTACAATGAGCAGTTCTTC . TRBJ2-1 TRBV11-2 .
CASAGPSGGALDTQYF TGCGCCAGCGCTGGCCCTAGCGGGGGGGCCTTAGATACGCAGTATTTT . TRBJ2-3 TRBV5-1 TRBD2
CASSLYPPGQGEKLFF TGTGCCAGCTCACTCTACCCTCCGGGACAGGGGGAAAAACTGTTTTTT . TRBJ1-4 TRBV18 TRBD1
CASSAQEGGETQYF TGTGCCAGCAGCGCTCAAGAGGGGGGGGAGACCCAGTACTTC . TRBJ2-5 TRBV3-1/TRBV3-2 .
CASKDGGTPDTQYF TGTGCCAGTAAGGATGGAGGGACCCCAGATACGCAGTATTTT . TRBJ2-3 TRBV19 .
CASRVPGLQEDTQYF TGTGCCAGCCGGGTTCCGGGACTCCAGGAAGATACGCAGTATTTT . TRBJ2-3 TRBV2 .
CASSEARQVRYEQYF TGTGCCAGCAGTGAAGCGCGACAGGTCAGGTACGAGCAGTACTTC . TRBJ2-7 TRBV2 .
CASSWGPSKGYTF TGTGCCAGCAGTTGGGGGCCCTCGAAGGGCTACACCTTC . TRBJ1-2 TRBV6-5 .
CASSPTGGRGELFF TGTGCCAGCAGCCCAACGGGAGGGCGCGGGGAGCTGTTTTTT once TRBJ2-2 TRBV21-1 .
CASSAREYGYTF TGTGCCAGCAGTGCGAGAGAGTATGGCTACACCTTC once TRBJ1-2 TRBV2 .
CASSWGTGQETQYF TGCGCCAGCAGCTGGGGGACAGGGCAAGAGACCCAGTACTTC . TRBJ2-5 TRBV5-1 TRBD1
CASSASGHLTTSGGYTF TGTGCCAGCAGTGCATCGGGACACCTTACTACTTCCGGGGGCTACACCTTC . TRBJ1-2 TRBV6-1 .
CASSQGRSGGLFF TGTGCCAGCAGCCAAGGGCGAAGCGGGGGGTTGTTCTTC . TRBJ2-1 TRBV7-2 TRBD2
CASSLAQGAGYTF TGTGCCAGCAGCTTAGCACAGGGGGCCGGCTACACCTTC . TRBJ1-2 TRBV7-2 TRBD1
CASSPRLAGGQETQYF TGTGCCAGCAGTCCTAGACTAGCGGGGGGGCAAGAGACCCAGTACTTC . TRBJ2-5 TRBV27 TRBD2
CASRRGADTSPLHF TGTGCCAGCAGACGAGGAGCTGATACTTCACCCCTCCACTTT once TRBJ1-6 TRBV6-5 .
CATQRRGPAYGYTF TGTGCCACCCAGAGGAGGGGTCCGGCTTATGGCTACACCTTC . TRBJ1-2 TRBV19 .
CASKETSVPNEQFF TGTGCCAGCAAAGAGACTAGCGTTCCCAATGAGCAGTTCTTC . TRBJ2-1 TRBV2 TRBD2
CASSKVGKGAITNEKLFF . . TRBJ1-4 TRBV21-1 .
CASSDGTSGLYGDIQYF TGTGCCAGTTCAGACGGGACTAGCGGTTTATACGGGGACATTCAGTACTTC . TRBJ2-4 TRBV19 TRBD2
CASSYSLDRLSSPLHF TGTGCCAGCAGTTACTCTCTGGACAGGTTATCTTCACCCCTCCACTTT . TRBJ1-6 TRBV6-5 TRBD1